This T cell receptor (beta chain) was found in a study of blood T cell repertoires in COVID-19. The CDR3 loop spans 14 amino acids. Germline CDR1 SGHDT, CDR2 YYEEEE. Trimming removed 0 bases at V and 1 base at J, with 7 bases between. Sequenced by immunoSEQ multiplex PCR; TCRdb stores in-frame clones only, minus some. The profile covers about 150,000 clones, with 84% appearing a single time and about 7.3% taken by the ten largest. Recovered Cohort 3 donors showed two negative PCRs, clearance, or symptom resolution. The TCR sequence derives from a man aged 50 to 59 who had recovered from COVID-19. The V gene is TRBV5-6, the J gene TRBJ1-1, with D uncertain. The sequenced sample was PBMCs or T cells enriched from blood (not recorded which). The CDR3, as DNA: TGTGCCAGCAGCTTGGGTCTTAGGAACACTGAAGCTTTCTTT. Its translation is CASSLGLRNTEAFF.